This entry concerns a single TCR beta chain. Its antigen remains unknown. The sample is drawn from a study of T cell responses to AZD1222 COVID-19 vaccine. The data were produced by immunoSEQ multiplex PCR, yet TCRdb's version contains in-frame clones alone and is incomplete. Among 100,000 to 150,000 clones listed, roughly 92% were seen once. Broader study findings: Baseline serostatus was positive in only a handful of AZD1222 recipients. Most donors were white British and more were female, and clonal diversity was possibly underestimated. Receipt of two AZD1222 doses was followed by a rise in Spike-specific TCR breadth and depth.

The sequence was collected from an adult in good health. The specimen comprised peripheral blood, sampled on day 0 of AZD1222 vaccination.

The DNA of the CDR3 is TGTGCCAGCAGCTTGCATATTCAGAACACTGAAGCTTTCTTT. This translates into CASSLHIQNTEAFF. J is TRBJ1-1 and V is TRBV7-9; D unclear. Trimming pared 3 bases from V and 1 base from J, leaving 9 bases between. The CDR3 runs to 14 residues. The germline CDR1 and CDR2 sequences are SEHNR and FQNEAQ (reference sequence).